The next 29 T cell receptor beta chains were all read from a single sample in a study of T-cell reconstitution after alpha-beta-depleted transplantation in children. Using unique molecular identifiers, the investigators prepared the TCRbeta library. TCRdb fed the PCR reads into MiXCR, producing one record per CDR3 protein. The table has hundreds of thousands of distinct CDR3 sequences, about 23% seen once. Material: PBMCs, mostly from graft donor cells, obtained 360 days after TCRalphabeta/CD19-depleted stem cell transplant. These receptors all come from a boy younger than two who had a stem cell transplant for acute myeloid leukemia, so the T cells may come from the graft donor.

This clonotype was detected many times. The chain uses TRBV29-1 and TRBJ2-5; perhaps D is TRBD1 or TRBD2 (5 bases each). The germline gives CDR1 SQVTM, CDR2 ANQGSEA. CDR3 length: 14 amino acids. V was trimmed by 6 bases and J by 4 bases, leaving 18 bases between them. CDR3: CSVLGPVKGETQYF. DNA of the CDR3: TGCAGCGTCCTGGGACCGGTAAAGGGAGAGACCCAGTACTTC.

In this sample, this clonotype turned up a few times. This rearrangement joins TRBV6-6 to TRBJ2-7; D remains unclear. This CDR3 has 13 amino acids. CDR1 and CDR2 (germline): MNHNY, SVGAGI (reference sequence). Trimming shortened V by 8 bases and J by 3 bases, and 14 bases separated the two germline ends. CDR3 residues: CASVREGFYEQYF. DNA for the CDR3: TGTGCCAGCGTTAGGGAAGGGTTCTACGAGCAGTACTTC.

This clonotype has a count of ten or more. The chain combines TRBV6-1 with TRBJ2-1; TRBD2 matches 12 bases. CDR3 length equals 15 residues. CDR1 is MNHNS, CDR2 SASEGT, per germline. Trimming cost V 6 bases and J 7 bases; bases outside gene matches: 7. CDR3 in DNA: TGTGCCAGCAGCCCCCTAGCGGGGGGGCCGAATGAGCAGTTCTTC. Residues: CASSPLAGGPNEQFF.

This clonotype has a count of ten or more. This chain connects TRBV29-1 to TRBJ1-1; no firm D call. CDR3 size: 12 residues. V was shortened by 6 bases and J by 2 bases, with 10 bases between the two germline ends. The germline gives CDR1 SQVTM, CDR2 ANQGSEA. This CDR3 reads CSVRVRNTEAFF. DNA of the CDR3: TGCAGCGTGAGGGTCCGTAACACTGAAGCTTTCTTT.

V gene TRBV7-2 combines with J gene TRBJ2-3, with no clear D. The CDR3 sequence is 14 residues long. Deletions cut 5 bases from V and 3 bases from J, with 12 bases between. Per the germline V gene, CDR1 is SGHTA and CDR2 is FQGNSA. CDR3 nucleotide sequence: TGTGCCAGCAGCATCCGTGGTGAAACAGATACGCAGTATTTT. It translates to CASSIRGETDTQYF.

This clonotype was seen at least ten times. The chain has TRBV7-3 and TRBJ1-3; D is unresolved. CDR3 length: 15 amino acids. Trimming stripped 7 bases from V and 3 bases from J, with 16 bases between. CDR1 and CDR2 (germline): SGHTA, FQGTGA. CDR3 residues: CASTSRGGSGNTIYF. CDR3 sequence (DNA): TGTGCCAGCACCTCGAGAGGAGGAAGTGGAAACACCATATATTTT.

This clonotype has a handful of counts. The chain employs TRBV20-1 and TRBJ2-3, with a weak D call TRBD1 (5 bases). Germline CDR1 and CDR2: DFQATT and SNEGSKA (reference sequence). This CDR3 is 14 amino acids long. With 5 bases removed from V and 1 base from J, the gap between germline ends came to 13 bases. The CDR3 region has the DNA TGCAGTGCTCCTGAAGGGGCCCGCACAGATACGCAGTATTTT. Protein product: CSAPEGARTDTQYF.

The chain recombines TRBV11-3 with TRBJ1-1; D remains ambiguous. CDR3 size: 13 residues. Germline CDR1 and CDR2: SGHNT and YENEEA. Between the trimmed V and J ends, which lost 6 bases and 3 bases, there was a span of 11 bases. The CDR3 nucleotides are TGTGCCAGCAGAGACACAGCCCACACTGAAGCTTTCTTT. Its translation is CASRDTAHTEAFF.

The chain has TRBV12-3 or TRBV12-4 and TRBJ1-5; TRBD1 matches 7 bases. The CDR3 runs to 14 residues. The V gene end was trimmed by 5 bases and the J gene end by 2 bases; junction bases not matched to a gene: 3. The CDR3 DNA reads TGTGCCAGCAGTCAAACAGGGGGCAATCAGCCCCAGCATTTT. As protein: CASSQTGGNQPQHF.

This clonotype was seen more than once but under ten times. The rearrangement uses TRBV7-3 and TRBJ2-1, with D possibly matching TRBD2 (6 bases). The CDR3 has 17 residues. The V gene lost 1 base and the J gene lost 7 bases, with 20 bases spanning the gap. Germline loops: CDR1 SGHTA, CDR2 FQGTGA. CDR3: CASSLRSLALVGNEQFF. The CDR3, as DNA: TGTGCCAGCAGCTTAAGATCACTAGCATTAGTAGGAAATGAGCAGTTCTTC. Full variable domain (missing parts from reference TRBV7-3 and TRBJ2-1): GAGVSQTPSNKVTEKGKYVELRCDPISGHTALYWYRQSLGQGPEFLIYFQGTGAADDSGLPNDRFFAVRPEGSVSTLKIQRTERGDSAVYLCASSLRSLALVGNEQFFGPGTRLTVL.

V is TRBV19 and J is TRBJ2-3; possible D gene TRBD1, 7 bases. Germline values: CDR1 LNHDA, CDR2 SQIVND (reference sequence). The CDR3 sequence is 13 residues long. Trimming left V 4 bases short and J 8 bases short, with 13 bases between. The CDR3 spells CASSTGQEGTQYF. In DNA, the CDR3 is TGTGCCAGTAGTACCGGACAGGAGGGTACGCAGTATTTT. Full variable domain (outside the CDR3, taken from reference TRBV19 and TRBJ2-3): DGGITQSPKYLFRKEGQNVTLSCEQNLNHDAMYWYRQDPGQGLRLIYYSQIVNDFQKGDIAEGYSVSREKKESFPLTVTSAQKNPTAFYLCASSTGQEGTQYFGPGTRLTVL.

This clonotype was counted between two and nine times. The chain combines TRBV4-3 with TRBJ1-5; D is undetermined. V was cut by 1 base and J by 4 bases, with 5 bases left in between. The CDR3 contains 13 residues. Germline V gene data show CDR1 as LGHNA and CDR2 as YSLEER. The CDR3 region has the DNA TGCGCCAGCAGCCAAGCCCCGAATCAGCCCCAGCATTTT. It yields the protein CASSQAPNQPQHF.

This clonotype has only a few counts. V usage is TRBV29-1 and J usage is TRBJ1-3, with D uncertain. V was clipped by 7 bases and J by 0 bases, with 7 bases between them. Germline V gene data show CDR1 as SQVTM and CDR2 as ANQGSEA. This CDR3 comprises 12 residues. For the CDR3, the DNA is TGCAGCGCTGTTCTCTCTGGAAACACCATATATTTT. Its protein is CSAVLSGNTIYF.

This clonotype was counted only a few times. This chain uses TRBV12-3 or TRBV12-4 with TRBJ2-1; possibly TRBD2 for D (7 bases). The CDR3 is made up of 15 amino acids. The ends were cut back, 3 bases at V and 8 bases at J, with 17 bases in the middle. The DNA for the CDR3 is TGTGCCAGCAGTTTTGTAGGGGGGGGGTTGTATGAGCAGTTCTTC. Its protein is CASSFVGGGLYEQFF.

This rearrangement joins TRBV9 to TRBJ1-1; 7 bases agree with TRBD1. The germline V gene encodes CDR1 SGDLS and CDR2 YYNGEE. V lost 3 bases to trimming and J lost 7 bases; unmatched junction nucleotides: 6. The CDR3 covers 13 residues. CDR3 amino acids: CASSDGTDLEAFF. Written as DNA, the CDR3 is TGTGCCAGCAGCGATGGGACAGACCTTGAAGCTTTCTTT. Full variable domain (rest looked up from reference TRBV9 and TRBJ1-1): DSGVTQTPKHLITATGQRVTLRCSPRSGDLSVYWYQQSLDQGLQFLIQYYNGEERAKGNILERFSAQQFPDLHSELNLSSLELGDSALYFCASSDGTDLEAFFGQGTRLTVV.

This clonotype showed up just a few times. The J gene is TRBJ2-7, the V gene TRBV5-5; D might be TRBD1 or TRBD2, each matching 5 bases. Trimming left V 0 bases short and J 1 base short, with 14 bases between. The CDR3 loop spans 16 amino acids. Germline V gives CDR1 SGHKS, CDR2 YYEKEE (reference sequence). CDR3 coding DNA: TGTGCCAGCAGCTTGGCAGGGACCACCCTATCCTACGAGCAGTACTTC. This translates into CASSLAGTTLSYEQYF.

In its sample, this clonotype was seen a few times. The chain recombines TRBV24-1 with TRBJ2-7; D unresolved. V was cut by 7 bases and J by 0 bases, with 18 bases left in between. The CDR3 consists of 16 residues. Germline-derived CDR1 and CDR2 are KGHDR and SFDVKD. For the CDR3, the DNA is TGTGCCACCAGCCCTGGCTCTTTGGCGATCTCCTACGAGCAGTACGTC. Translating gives CATSPGSLAISYEQYV.

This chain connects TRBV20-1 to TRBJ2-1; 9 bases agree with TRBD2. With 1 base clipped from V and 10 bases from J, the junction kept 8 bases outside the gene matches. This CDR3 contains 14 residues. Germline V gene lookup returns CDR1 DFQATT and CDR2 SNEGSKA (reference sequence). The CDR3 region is CSARAGTSSGEQFF. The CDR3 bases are TGCAGTGCTAGAGCCGGGACTAGCAGCGGGGAGCAGTTCTTC.

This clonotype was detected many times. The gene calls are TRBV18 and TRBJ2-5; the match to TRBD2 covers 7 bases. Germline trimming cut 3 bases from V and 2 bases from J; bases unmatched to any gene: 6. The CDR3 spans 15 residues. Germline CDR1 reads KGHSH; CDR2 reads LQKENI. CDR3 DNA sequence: TGTGCCAGCTCACCCTACGGGACTATTCAAGAGACCCAGTACTTC. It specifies CASSPYGTIQETQYF.

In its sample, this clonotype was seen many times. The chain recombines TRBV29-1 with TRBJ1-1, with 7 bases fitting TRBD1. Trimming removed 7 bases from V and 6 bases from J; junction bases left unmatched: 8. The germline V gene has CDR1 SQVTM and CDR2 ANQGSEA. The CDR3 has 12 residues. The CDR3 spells CSASTGIPEAFF. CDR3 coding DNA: TGCAGCGCCTCGACAGGGATCCCTGAAGCTTTCTTT.

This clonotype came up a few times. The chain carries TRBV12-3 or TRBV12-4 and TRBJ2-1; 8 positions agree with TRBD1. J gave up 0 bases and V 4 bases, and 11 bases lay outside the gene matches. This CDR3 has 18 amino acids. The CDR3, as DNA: TGTGCCAGCAGTTATGGACAGGGCGACTTTAGCTCCTACAATGAGCAGTTCTTC. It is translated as CASSYGQGDFSSYNEQFF.

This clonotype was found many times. The DNA for the CDR3 is TGCAGTGCTAGAGGGGACAGTTTTAACACTGAAGCTTTCTTT. Its protein product is CSARGDSFNTEAFF. The V gene is TRBV20-1, the J gene TRBJ1-1; 7 bases line up with TRBD1. V dropped 1 base and J dropped 2; count of bases not matched to a gene: 4. The germline CDR1 and CDR2 sequences are DFQATT and SNEGSKA (reference sequence). The CDR3 runs to 14 residues.

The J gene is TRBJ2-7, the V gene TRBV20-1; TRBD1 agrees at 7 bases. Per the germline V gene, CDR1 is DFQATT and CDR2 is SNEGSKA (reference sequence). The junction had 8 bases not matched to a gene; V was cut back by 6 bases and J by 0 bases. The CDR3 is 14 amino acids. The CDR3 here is CSARTGAGSYEQYV. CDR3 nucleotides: TGCAGTGCCCGTACAGGGGCAGGCTCCTACGAGCAGTACGTC.

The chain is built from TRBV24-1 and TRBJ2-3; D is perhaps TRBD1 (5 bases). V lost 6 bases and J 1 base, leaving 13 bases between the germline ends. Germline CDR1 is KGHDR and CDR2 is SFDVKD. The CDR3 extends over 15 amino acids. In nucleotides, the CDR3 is TGTGCCACCAGTCCAGACAGTGGGGGCACAGATACGCAGTATTTT. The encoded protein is CATSPDSGGTDTQYF.

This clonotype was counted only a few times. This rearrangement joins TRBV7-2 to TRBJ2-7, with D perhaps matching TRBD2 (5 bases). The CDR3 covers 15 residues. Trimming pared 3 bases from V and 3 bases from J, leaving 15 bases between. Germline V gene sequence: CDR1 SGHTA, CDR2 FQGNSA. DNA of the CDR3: TGTGCCAGCAGCTTGGGTCTAGGGAGTGGCTACGAGCAGTACTTC. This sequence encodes CASSLGLGSGYEQYF.

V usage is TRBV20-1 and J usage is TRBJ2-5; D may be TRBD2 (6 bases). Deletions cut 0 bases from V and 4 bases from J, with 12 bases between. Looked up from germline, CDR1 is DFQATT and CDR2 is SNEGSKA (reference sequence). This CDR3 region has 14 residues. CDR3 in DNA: TGCAGTGCTAGAGATCTGGGGCGGGGAGAGACCCAGTACTTC. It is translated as CSARDLGRGETQYF.

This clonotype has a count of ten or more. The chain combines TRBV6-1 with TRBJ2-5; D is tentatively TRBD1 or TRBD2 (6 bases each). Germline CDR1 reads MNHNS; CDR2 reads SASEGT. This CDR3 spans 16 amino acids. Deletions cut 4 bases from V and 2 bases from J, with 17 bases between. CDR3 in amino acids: CASSGFGGVIQETQYF. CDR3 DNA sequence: TGTGCCAGCAGTGGTTTCGGGGGCGTGATACAAGAGACCCAGTACTTC.

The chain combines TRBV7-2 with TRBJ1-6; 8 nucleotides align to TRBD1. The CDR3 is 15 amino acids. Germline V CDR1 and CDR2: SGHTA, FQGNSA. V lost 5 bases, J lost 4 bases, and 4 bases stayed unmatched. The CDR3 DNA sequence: TGTGCCAGCAGCGCCACAGGGGGGTATAATTCACCCCTCCACTTT. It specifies CASSATGGYNSPLHF.

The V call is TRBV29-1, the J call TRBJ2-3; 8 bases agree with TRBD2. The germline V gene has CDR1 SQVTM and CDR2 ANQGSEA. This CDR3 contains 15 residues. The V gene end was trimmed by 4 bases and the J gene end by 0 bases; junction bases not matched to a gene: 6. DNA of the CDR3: TGCAGCGTTGGCTTTCGGGGGGGAAGCACAGATACGCAGTATTTT. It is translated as CSVGFRGGSTDTQYF.